A single sample gave rise to the 5 T cell receptor beta chains below, sequenced in a study of graft-versus-host responses after intestinal transplantation. Libraries were prepared by immunoSEQ multiplex PCR; TCRdb keeps only in-frame clonotypes and omits some of them. The repertoire consists of 35,000 to 50,000 clones, with 93% occurring once and the leading ten covering 21%. No antigens are known for them. The input for sequencing was unstimulated CD8+ T cells sorted from spleen or lymph node cells, taken before transplant. The receptors were gathered from a human donor who was the organ donor for an intestinal transplant.

This clone was seen only once. The V call is TRBV9, the J call TRBJ2-2, with 8 nucleotides matching TRBD2. This CDR3 has 16 amino acids. V lost 0 bases, J lost 5 bases, and 6 bases stayed unmatched. From germline, CDR1 is SGDLS and CDR2 YYNGEE. CDR3 protein: CASSVESGRTTGELFF. The CDR3 region has the DNA TGTGCCAGCAGCGTAGAAAGCGGGAGAACGACCGGGGAGCTGTTTTTT.

The chain combines TRBV28 with TRBJ2-1; D not certain. Trimming cost V 7 bases and J 2 bases, with 15 bases left between them. The CDR3 length is 15 residues. Germline V gene lookup returns CDR1 MDHEN and CDR2 SYDVKM. The CDR3 protein is CASNDPPEPYNEQFF. CDR3 bases: TGTGCCAGCAACGACCCTCCGGAGCCCTACAATGAGCAGTTCTTC.

The V gene is TRBV7-2, the J gene TRBJ2-1, with D maybe TRBD2 (5 bases). Between the trimmed V and J ends, which lost 4 bases and 8 bases, there was a span of 12 bases. The V gene's germline CDR1 is SGHTA and CDR2 FQGNSA. The CDR3 has 13 amino acids. For the CDR3, the DNA is TGTGCCAGCAGCTCGTGGGGAGACGATGAGCAGTTCTTC. Its translation: CASSSWGDDEQFF.

In this sample, this clone turned up once. This chain connects TRBV28 to TRBJ2-7, with 8 nucleotides matching TRBD2. V lost 3 bases, J lost 1 base, and 5 bases stayed unmatched. Germline-derived CDR1 and CDR2 are MDHEN and SYDVKM. The CDR3 runs to 15 residues. The CDR3 spells CASSLSGSRSYEQYF. The CDR3 bases are TGTGCCAGCAGTTTGAGCGGGAGTCGGTCCTACGAGCAGTACTTC.

The J gene is TRBJ2-2, the V gene TRBV28; D not certain. Trimming stripped 3 bases from V and 7 bases from J, with 15 bases between. In germline, CDR1 is MDHEN, CDR2 SYDVKM. The CDR3 runs 15 residues. CDR3 nucleotides: TGTGCCAGCAGTTTCACACAAGGGTACGGCGGGGAGCTGTTTTTT. Translation: CASSFTQGYGGELFF. Complete variable domain (other parts from reference TRBV28 and TRBJ2-2): DVKVTQSSRYLVKRTGEKVFLECVQDMDHENMFWYRQDPGLGLRLIYFSYDVKMKEKGDIPEGYSVSREKKERFSLILESASTNQTSMYLCASSFTQGYGGELFFGEGSRLTVL.